This T cell receptor beta chain stems from a study of blood T cell repertoires in COVID-19. Study summary: Samples taken during acute and convalescent COVID-19 were collected in the United States, Italy and Spain. PBMCs, B-cell-depleted T cells, or T cells provided the cDNA or gDNA that made up the material.

Germline CDR1 reads SEHNR; CDR2 reads FQNEAQ (reference sequence). The CDR3 has 16 amino acids. Trimming removed 2 bases from V and 1 base from J, with 15 bases in between. The sample holds one count of this clone. Those enrolled, adults aged roughly 18 to 100 years, came from 24 US areas. Cohorts were determined from participant-reported clinical history. TCRdb keeps only in-frame clones here, not all; method: immunoSEQ multiplex PCR. This repertoire shows roughly 140,000 clones, about 80% found once; its top ten account for 1.5% to 2%. The chain links TRBV7-9 to TRBJ2-7; perhaps TRBD2 as D (5 bases). This receptor was taken from a young woman who had been exposed to COVID-19. The sequenced sample was PBMCs or T cells enriched from blood (not recorded which). The CDR3 is CASSLFSLGSSYEQYF. The CDR3 nucleotides are TGTGCCAGCAGCTTATTCTCACTAGGATCGTCCTACGAGCAGTACTTC.